This T cell receptor (beta chain) is drawn from a study of cytomegalovirus exposure and HLA in healthy donors. PCR involved 60 Vbeta and 13 Jbeta primers. Method: immunoSEQ multiplex PCR; TCRdb's copy keeps in-frame clones and lacks some. The sample yields about 160,000 clones, about 80% seen once. Broader study findings: Among CMV-associated TCR beta chains, most appeared HLA-restricted in a later analysis.

Germline V gene lookup returns CDR1 SGHTA and CDR2 FQGNSA. The CDR3 has 14 amino acids. With 2 bases removed from V and 3 bases from J, the gap between germline ends came to 11 bases. Regarding this clone: Antigen specificity is unknown.

The clonotype was recovered from a man aged 18 to 29 in good health and CMV-seropositive. The V and J genes are TRBV7-2 and TRBJ2-7, with unresolved D. The sample taken for sequencing was PBMCs. DNA of the CDR3: TGTGCCAGCAGCTTATCCCAGGCTAACTACGAGCAGTACTTC. This codes for CASSLSQANYEQYF.